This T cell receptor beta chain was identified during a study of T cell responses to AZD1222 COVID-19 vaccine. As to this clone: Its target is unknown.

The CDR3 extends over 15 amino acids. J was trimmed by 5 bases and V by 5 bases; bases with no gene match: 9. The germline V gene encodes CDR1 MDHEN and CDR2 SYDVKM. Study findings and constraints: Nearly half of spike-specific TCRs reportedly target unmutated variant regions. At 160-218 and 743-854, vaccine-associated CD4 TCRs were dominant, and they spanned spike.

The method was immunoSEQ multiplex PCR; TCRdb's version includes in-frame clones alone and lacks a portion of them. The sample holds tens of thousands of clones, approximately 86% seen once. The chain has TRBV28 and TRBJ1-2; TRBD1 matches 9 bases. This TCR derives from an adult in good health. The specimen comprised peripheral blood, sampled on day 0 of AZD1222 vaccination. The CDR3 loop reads CASSPWTGDEYGYTF. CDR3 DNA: TGTGCCAGCAGTCCCTGGACAGGGGATGAGTATGGCTACACCTTC.